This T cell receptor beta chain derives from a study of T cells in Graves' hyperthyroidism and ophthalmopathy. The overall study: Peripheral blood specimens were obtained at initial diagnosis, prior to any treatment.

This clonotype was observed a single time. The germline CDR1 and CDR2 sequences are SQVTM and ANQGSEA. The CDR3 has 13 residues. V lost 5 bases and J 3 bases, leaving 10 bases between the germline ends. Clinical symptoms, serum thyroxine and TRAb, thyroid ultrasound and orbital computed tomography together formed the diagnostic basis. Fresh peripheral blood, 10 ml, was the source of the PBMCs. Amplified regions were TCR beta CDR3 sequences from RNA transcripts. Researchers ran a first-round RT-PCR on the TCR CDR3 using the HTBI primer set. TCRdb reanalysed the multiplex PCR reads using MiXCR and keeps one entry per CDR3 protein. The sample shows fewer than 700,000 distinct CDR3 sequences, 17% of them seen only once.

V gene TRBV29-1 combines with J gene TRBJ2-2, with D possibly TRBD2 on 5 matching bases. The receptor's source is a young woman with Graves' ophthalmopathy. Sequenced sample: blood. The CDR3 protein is CSVLEADTGELFF. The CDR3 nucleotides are TGCAGCGTTCTGGAGGCGGACACCGGGGAGCTGTTTTTT.